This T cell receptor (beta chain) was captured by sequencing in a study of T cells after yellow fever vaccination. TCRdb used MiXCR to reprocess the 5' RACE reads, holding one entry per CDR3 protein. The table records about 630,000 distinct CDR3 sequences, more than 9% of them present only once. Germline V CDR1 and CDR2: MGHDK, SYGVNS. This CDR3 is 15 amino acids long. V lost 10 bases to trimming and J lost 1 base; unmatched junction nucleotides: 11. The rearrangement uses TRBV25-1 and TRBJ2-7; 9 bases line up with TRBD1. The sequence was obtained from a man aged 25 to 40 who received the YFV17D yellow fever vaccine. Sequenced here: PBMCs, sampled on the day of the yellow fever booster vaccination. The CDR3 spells CATQWSGQGSYEQYF. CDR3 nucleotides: TGTGCCACCCAATGGTCGGGACAGGGTTCCTACGAGCAGTACTTC.